This passage covers 3 T cell receptor beta chains from one sample sequenced in a study of response to subunit inactivated influenza vaccine. TCRdb reprocessed the RT-PCR reads with MiXCR, giving one entry per CDR3 protein. The sample contains some 540,000 distinct CDR3 sequences, approximately 24% of which appear only once. The data also belong to a second study, concerning T cells expressing NK-cell markers. As reported in that work: UMIs were included in TCR beta cDNA generated by 5'RACE template switching.

The sample consisted of CD4+ T cells sorted from PBMCs, taken roughly 12 days after vaccination. These receptors were collected from a man aged 45-60 years who received an inactivated influenza vaccine.

In its sample, this clonotype was seen a few times. The chain employs TRBV19 and TRBJ2-7; no definite D call. Germline V gives CDR1 LNHDA, CDR2 SQIVND (reference sequence). V lost 3 bases and J 5 bases, leaving 11 bases between the germline ends. The CDR3 has 13 residues. CDR3 sequence: CASSMWGPNEQYF. CDR3 DNA: TGTGCCAGTAGTATGTGGGGTCCCAACGAGCAGTACTTC.

This clonotype was seen repeatedly, ten times or more. The CDR3 is CASSLLAETYEQYF. CDR3 in DNA: TGCGCCAGCAGCCTGCTAGCCGAAACCTACGAGCAGTACTTC. The chain combines TRBV5-1 with TRBJ2-7, with D perhaps matching TRBD2 (5 bases). Germline CDR1 SGHRS, CDR2 YFSETQ. The CDR3 is 14 residues long. Trimming left V 4 bases short and J 2 bases short, with 13 bases between.

The V gene is TRBV24-1, the J gene TRBJ2-2, with D unresolved. Trimming shortened V by 7 bases and J by 4 bases, and 12 bases separated the two germline ends. The CDR3 is made up of 14 amino acids. Germline CDR1 reads KGHDR; CDR2 reads SFDVKD. CDR3 protein: CATRAGQLTGELFF. CDR3 DNA sequence: TGTGCCACCAGAGCCGGGCAGCTCACCGGGGAGCTGTTTTTT.